The rows below give T cell receptor beta chains drawn from one sample of a study of long-term antiretroviral therapy in people with HIV. The assay was immunoSEQ multiplex PCR, and TCRdb's table has in-frame clones only and misses some. The repertoire holds 20,000 to 25,000 clones, approximately 78% seen once, with around 6% in the top ten. Sequences were derived from unsorted PBMCs, sampled 0.2 years after starting antiretroviral therapy. Every receptor here comes from a woman aged 25 to 39 with HIV. Both conserved end residues are trimmed from each CDR3. The order of the fields is J gene, V gene, CDR3 protein.

>TRBJ2-1|TRBV2
ASNSGLAGEQF
>TRBJ2-2|TRBV15
ATSRESLAGGVTGELF
>TRBJ2-1|TRBV7-2
ASSESPGWGEQF
>TRBJ2-3|TRBV7-6
ASSARGATSTDTQY
>TRBJ1-1|TRBV4-1
ASSQSPGTGTRAEAF
>TRBJ1-2|TRBV6-1
ASSETGT
>TRBJ1-1|TRBV4-2
ASSYTLGTGEKGF
>TRBJ2-2|TRBV6-1
ASQTGLNTGELF
>TRBJ1-2|TRBV10-2
ASSESWGGGDGYT
>TRBJ1-5|TRBV28
ASSRDSFLSNQPQH
>TRBJ2-2|TRBV4-2
ASSQDPWGGTNTGELF
>TRBJ2-7|TRBV9
ASSATPGTLEQY
>TRBJ2-1|TRBV2
ASRKLAGGVSNEQF
>TRBJ1-5|TRBV5-1
ASSLASGTNQPQH
>TRBJ1-6|TRBV5-1
ASSLVIGGQGSPLH
>TRBJ1-2|TRBV14
ASSQGQDWGYT
>TRBJ2-1|TRBV19
ASSIGRTSGYNEQF
>TRBJ1-1|TRBV7-6
ASSLGKANTEAF
>TRBJ1-1|TRBV19
ASFFGTGVTEAF
>TRBJ1-2|TRBV5-1
ASSPGTANYGYT
>TRBJ1-5|TRBV19
ASQNAGNQPQH
>TRBJ1-1|TRBV2
ASSGDTEAF
>TRBJ1-1|TRBV25-1
ASSEFGEAF
>TRBJ1-5|TRBV6-6
ASSSRGSQPQH
>TRBJ2-5|TRBV7-2
ASSLPRDRGRETQY
>TRBJ2-3|TRBV27
ASSLAGPTDTQY
>TRBJ2-3|TRBV5-4
ASGTTSGGGPDTQY
>TRBJ1-1|TRBV11-3
ASSLRGKNTEAF
>TRBJ1-1|TRBV30
ASCSAWGLMNTEAF
>TRBJ2-1|TRBV5-1
ASSPTGYEQF
>TRBJ1-1|TRBV9
ASSPLGGPGEAF
>TRBJ2-1|TRBV5-1
ASSRSGLILYNEQF
>TRBJ1-1|TRBV5-1
ASSSPGINTEAF
>TRBJ1-3|TRBV18
ASSPAGSGSGNTIY
>TRBJ1-1|TRBV6-6
ASSFGSGRLSTEAF
>TRBJ2-3|TRBV7-3
ASSLTAGASPRTDTQY
>TRBJ1-1|TRBV30
AWSSGVTTEAF
>TRBJ1-1|TRBV27
ASSRTGTMNTEAF
>TRBJ2-5|TRBV15
ATSRDNRETQY
>TRBJ1-5|TRBV27
ASSLYSGSNQPQH
>TRBJ2-2|TRBV6-4
ASSDTRSAGELF